This entry lists 28 T cell receptor beta chains sequenced from one sample in a study of blood T cells in healthy people across ages (dated by TCRdb to between 2015 and 2017). Libraries were prepared through 5' RACE. Instrument used: Illumina HiSeq 2500. A second PCR of about 6 to 11 cycles was performed with a sample-barcoded 5' primer and a J-beta primer mix. TCRdb's own reprocessing of the public reads used fastp at Q25 and MiXCR and kept productive beta chains. Every entry covers one CDR3 protein and lists the most common genes and DNA from its rows. The sample table shows around 900,000 distinct CDR3 sequences, and just over 50% are seen once. Jointly, the top ten make up over 20% of the sample. Sequences were obtained from blood. Source of these receptors: a woman aged 55 to 70 in good health.

This clonotype appeared a few times. This sequence joins TRBV5-1 and TRBJ1-1; 8 bases line up with TRBD1. The CDR3 is 14 residues long. Germline CDR1 and CDR2: SGHRS and YFSETQ. With 3 bases clipped from V and 1 base from J, the junction kept 2 bases outside the gene matches. The CDR3 DNA is TGCGCCAGCAGCTCCGGGACAGGGAACACTGAAGCTTTCTTT. Residues: CASSSGTGNTEAFF.

This clonotype was recorded only once. The V call is TRBV20-1, the J call TRBJ2-3; 12 nucleotides match TRBD2. Trimming at V came to 2 bases and at J to 2 bases, leaving 8 bases not matched to a gene. CDR1 is DFQATT, CDR2 SNEGSKA, per germline (reference sequence). This CDR3 is built from 17 residues. The CDR3 spells CSARSPGLAGSTDTQYF. For the CDR3, the DNA is TGCAGTGCTAGAAGCCCGGGACTAGCGGGTTCCACAGATACGCAGTATTTT.

This clonotype was recorded a few times. The chain has TRBV4-1 and TRBJ2-7; 8 nucleotides line up with TRBD2. Germline CDR1 is MGHRA and CDR2 is YSYEKL. The CDR3 has 17 residues. V gave up 0 bases and J gave up 1 base; unmatched junction bases: 8. The CDR3 sequence: CASSQDRPGLGSYEQYF. The CDR3, as DNA: TGCGCCAGCAGCCAAGATCGACCGGGACTAGGATCCTACGAGCAGTACTTC.

The genes are TRBV20-1 and TRBJ2-1, with D possibly being TRBD1 (5 bases). V was clipped by 0 bases and J by 0 bases, with 9 bases between them. The CDR3 totals 15 residues. Per the germline V gene, CDR1 is DFQATT and CDR2 is SNEGSKA (reference sequence). CDR3 protein: CSARDDSASYNEQFF. The CDR3 DNA sequence: TGCAGTGCTAGAGATGACAGCGCCTCCTACAATGAGCAGTTCTTC.

The chain is built from TRBV4-1 and TRBJ1-1, with D possibly TRBD1 on 6 matching bases. The germline CDR1 and CDR2 sequences are MGHRA and YSYEKL. Trimming shortened V by 1 base and J by 0 bases, and 9 bases separated the two germline ends. This CDR3 region has 15 residues. CDR3 region: CASSQANRVNTEAFF. For the CDR3, the DNA is TGCGCCAGCAGCCAAGCGAACAGGGTGAACACTGAAGCTTTCTTT.

V gene TRBV29-1 combines with J gene TRBJ2-2, with TRBD2 identical over 9 bases. CDR1 SQVTM and CDR2 ANQGSEA come from the germline V gene. This CDR3 spans 14 amino acids. J lost 7 bases, V lost 4 bases, and 7 bases had no gene match. The CDR3 region is CSVGSGRILGELFF. CDR3 DNA: TGCAGCGTTGGAAGCGGGAGGATTCTCGGGGAGCTGTTTTTT.

This chain joins TRBV20-1 and TRBJ2-7; D is possibly TRBD1 (6 bases). The end of the DNA aligns better with TRBJ2-5, so the J call may be wrong. The germline V gene has CDR1 DFQATT and CDR2 SNEGSKA (reference sequence). This CDR3 has 13 amino acids. Here the CDR3 reads CSASPRGYETQYF. In DNA form, the CDR3 reads TGCAGTGCTAGCCCCAGGGGTTACGAGACCCAGTACTTC.

The CDR3 DNA is TGCGCCAGCAGCTTTGAGGCTAGCGGGAGCGATAATGAGCAGTTCTTC. Translation: CASSFEASGSDNEQFF. The chain links TRBV5-1 to TRBJ2-1; 10 positions agree with TRBD2. Losses at the gene ends were 2 bases for V and 7 bases for J; bases not matched to a gene: 9. This CDR3 comprises 16 residues. CDR1 and CDR2 (germline): SGHRS, YFSETQ.

V usage is TRBV29-1 and J usage is TRBJ2-7; D is possibly TRBD2 (5 bases). This CDR3 spans 13 amino acids. Germline-derived CDR1 and CDR2 are SQVTM and ANQGSEA. Trimming took 7 bases from V and 2 from J, leaving 15 bases between them. The CDR3 region has the DNA TGCAGCGCCAGAGTGGGGAGAGCCTACGAGCAGTACTTC. Its protein is CSARVGRAYEQYF.

The genes are TRBV28 and TRBJ2-7, with D perhaps TRBD1 (5 bases). Trimming took 10 bases from V and 2 from J, leaving 9 bases between them. CDR1 and CDR2 from the germline V gene are MDHEN and SYDVKM. The CDR3 is 11 residues long. CDR3 DNA: TGTGCCACTTCCAGGGCCTACGAGCAGTACTTC. This encodes CATSRAYEQYF.

This chain uses TRBV4-1 with TRBJ2-1; 11 bases match TRBD2. The CDR3 has 16 amino acids. V lost 2 bases, J lost 7 bases, and 7 bases stayed unmatched. Germline lookup yields CDR1 MGHRA and CDR2 YSYEKL. CDR3 sequence (DNA): TGCGCCAGCAGCCAAACCGGGACTAGCGGCACGAATGAGCAGTTCTTC. Translated, it gives CASSQTGTSGTNEQFF.

The chain recombines TRBV27 with TRBJ2-5; 10 nucleotides match TRBD1. The assigned J gene may be wrong: the sequence end matches TRBJ2-7 better. The CDR3 consists of 15 residues. Germline lookup yields CDR1 MNHEY and CDR2 SMNVEV (reference sequence). The CDR3 DNA reads TGTGCCAGCAGTTGGACAGGGGGAAACAACTACGAGCAGTACTTC. It specifies CASSWTGGNNYEQYF.

Concerning this clonotype itself: Germline is not matched at one junction end, which may reflect a read error. The V and J genes are TRBV4-2 and TRBJ2-7; no clear D. CDR3 size: 12 residues. From germline, CDR1 is LGHNA and CDR2 YNFKEQ. CDR3 nucleotides: TGTGCCAACAGCCAAGATAGCCACGAGCAGTACTTC. This gives the protein CANSQDSHEQYF.

The chain is built from TRBV7-9 and TRBJ2-1, with 8 bases aligning to TRBD2. V trimming: 11 bases; J trimming: 0 bases; junction bases outside the gene matches: 6. The germline gives CDR1 SEHNR, CDR2 FQNEAQ (reference sequence). This CDR3 has 14 amino acids. The CDR3 reads CACGGFSSYNEQFF. In DNA, the CDR3 is TGTGCCTGCGGGGGGTTTAGCTCCTACAATGAGCAGTTCTTC. The full variable domain, in which reference TRBV7-9 and TRBJ2-1 provide the parts outside the CDR3, is DTGVSQNPRHKITKRGQNVTFRCDPISEHNRLYWYRQTLGQGPEFLTYFQNEAQLEKSRLLSDRFSAERPKGSFSTLEIQRTEQGDSAMYLCACGGFSSYNEQFFGPGTRLTVL.

The rearrangement links TRBV20-1 to TRBJ1-1; no reliable D call. CDR1 DFQATT and CDR2 SNEGSKA come from the germline V gene (reference sequence). This CDR3 is 14 amino acids long. Trimming stripped 5 bases from V and 0 bases from J, with 13 bases between. In DNA form, the CDR3 reads TGCAGTGCTCGTATTAGTTACATGAACACTGAAGCTTTCTTT. Translating it yields CSARISYMNTEAFF.

This clonotype appeared a single time. The rearrangement joins TRBV5-1 to TRBJ2-1, with D unclear. Trimming shortened V by 2 bases and J by 6 bases, and 12 bases separated the two germline ends. The CDR3 is 14 residues long. CDR1 SGHRS and CDR2 YFSETQ come from the germline V gene. CDR3 residues: CASSFSAYSNEQFF. The DNA for the CDR3 is TGCGCCAGCAGCTTTTCCGCCTATTCCAATGAGCAGTTCTTC.

The chain employs TRBV2 and TRBJ2-3; TRBD1 matches at 7 bases. The V segment lost 8 bases and the J segment 9 bases; nucleotides outside the gene matches: 20. The V gene's germline CDR1 is SNHLY and CDR2 FYNNEI. This CDR3 comprises 16 residues. CDR3 nucleotides: TGTGCCAGCCCGCGACGACAGGGTAAAATCGGTGACACGCAGTATTTT. Translated: CASPRRQGKIGDTQYF.

The chain uses TRBV7-2 and TRBJ2-3; TRBD2 matches at 7 bases. Germline-derived CDR1 and CDR2 are SGHTA and FQGNSA. The ends lost 3 bases at V and 0 bases at J; junction bases unmatched: 9. This CDR3 contains 17 residues. As DNA, the CDR3 is TGTGCCAGCAGCTTCAGCGGGGCCGGGTCTAGCACAGATACGCAGTATTTT. This sequence encodes CASSFSGAGSSTDTQYF. Complete variable domain (other parts from reference TRBV7-2 and TRBJ2-3): GAGVSQSPSNKVTEKGKDVELRCDPISGHTALYWYRQSLGQGLEFLIYFQGNSAPDKSGLPSDRFSAERTGGSVSTLTIQRTQQEDSAVYLCASSFSGAGSSTDTQYFGPGTRLTVL.

This clonotype was observed at least ten times. V and J are TRBV7-7 and TRBJ2-5; the D gene is possibly TRBD2 (6 bases). This CDR3 comprises 15 residues. Germline V gene data show CDR1 as SSHAT and CDR2 as FNYEAQ (reference sequence). Trimming pared 5 bases from V and 1 base from J, leaving 14 bases between. The CDR3 spells CASSKSRGTQETQYF. CDR3 coding DNA: TGTGCCAGCAGCAAAAGCCGGGGGACCCAAGAGACCCAGTACTTC.

The chain carries TRBV7-9 and TRBJ2-5; 14 bases match TRBD2. V was clipped by 8 bases and J by 6 bases; unmatched bases: 5. Germline V lookup: CDR1 SEHNR, CDR2 FQNEAQ (reference sequence). CDR3 size: 14 residues. In DNA, the CDR3 is TGTGCCAGCGGGACTAGCGGGAGTCTAAAGACCCAGTACTTC. It codes for CASGTSGSLKTQYF.

The rearrangement uses TRBV29-1 and TRBJ2-5; perhaps TRBD2 as D (6 bases). Per germline, CDR1 SQVTM and CDR2 ANQGSEA. The CDR3 has 14 amino acids. The V end was cut by 6 bases, the J end by 2 bases, with 16 bases between. The CDR3 region has the DNA TGCAGCGTAAAGTTGGGAGGACGTCAAGAGACCCAGTACTTC. It specifies CSVKLGGRQETQYF.

V usage is TRBV28 and J usage is TRBJ2-7; tentatively, D is TRBD1 or TRBD2 (5 bases each). Germline V CDR1 and CDR2: MDHEN, SYDVKM. V was clipped by 5 bases and J by 2 bases, with 13 bases between them. This CDR3 spans 14 amino acids. The CDR3 region has the DNA TGTGCCAGCAGTGTAAAGGGGAGAGCCTACGAGCAGTACTTC. Translated, it gives CASSVKGRAYEQYF.

This clonotype was found a few times. J is TRBJ2-4 and V is TRBV20-1; D ambiguous. The germline CDR1 and CDR2 sequences are DFQATT and SNEGSKA (reference sequence). The CDR3 length is 13 residues. With 5 bases removed from V and 13 bases from J, the gap between germline ends came to 21 bases. The DNA of the CDR3 is TGCAGTGCTCCTACCAACATGGATCCAGCCCAGTACTTC. Encoded protein: CSAPTNMDPAQYF.

The chain links TRBV2 to TRBJ2-3; 7 nucleotides match TRBD2. Germline lookup yields CDR1 SNHLY and CDR2 FYNNEI. The CDR3 consists of 11 residues. V gave up 1 base and J gave up 11 bases; unmatched junction bases: 0. The CDR3 loop is CASSEEREQYF. CDR3 DNA sequence: TGTGCCAGCAGTGAAGAGCGGGAGCAGTATTTT. Full variable domain (remainder filled in from reference TRBV2 and TRBJ2-3): EPEVTQTPSHQVTQMGQEVILRCVPISNHLYFYWYRQILGQKVEFLVSFYNNEISEKSEIFDDQFSVERPDGSNFTLKIRSTKLEDSAMYFCASSEEREQYFGPGTRLTVL.

The chain employs TRBV7-9 and TRBJ2-1; the D is unclear. V lost 1 base to trimming and J lost 6 bases, with 7 bases between them. The CDR3 loop spans 13 amino acids. CDR1 and CDR2 from the germline V gene are SEHNR and FQNEAQ (reference sequence). CDR3 residues: CASSLVQTNEQFF. The CDR3, as DNA: TGTGCCAGCAGCTTAGTTCAAACCAATGAGCAGTTCTTC.

Regarding this clonotype: A much larger clone differs from this one at a single base, so this may be a read error. This chain joins TRBV5-5 and TRBJ2-5; TRBD1 matches 10 bases. Near its end, the DNA agrees better with TRBJ2-7, so the J call may be wrong. CDR3 length: 14 amino acids. CDR1 SGHKS and CDR2 YYEKEE come from the germline V gene (reference sequence). The CDR3 region has the DNA TGTGCCACCGCCACCGGGACAGGGGACTACGAGCAGTACTTC. Its protein is CATATGTGDYEQYF.

This clonotype has more than one count but fewer than ten. The V gene is TRBV27, the J gene TRBJ2-5; 7 bases align to TRBD2. Germline CDR1 and CDR2: MNHEY and SMNVEV (reference sequence). V lost 6 bases and J lost 5; bases outside the gene matches: 9. The CDR3 extends over 14 amino acids. The CDR3 DNA is TGTGCCAGCAGCCGCCTCGGGGGGTACGAGACCCAGTACTTC. This codes for CASSRLGGYETQYF.

The chain carries TRBV27 and TRBJ2-1; 7 bases are a match to TRBD1. Germline V gene lookup returns CDR1 MNHEY and CDR2 SMNVEV (reference sequence). The CDR3 covers 18 residues. J lost 2 bases, V lost 6 bases, and 16 bases had no gene match. CDR3: CASRRGTATYGTYNEQFF. CDR3 nucleotides: TGTGCCAGCAGGAGGGGGACAGCCACTTACGGTACCTACAATGAGCAGTTCTTC.